These 11 T cell receptor beta chains originate from one sample sequenced in a study of blood T cell repertoires in COVID-19 (dated by TCRdb to the early 2020s). The library was produced with the immunoSEQ multiplex PCR assay. The table was pulled from immuneACCESS by TCRdb, which kept in-frame rearrangements only. Such tables lose some clones; where checked, under half of the loss comes from unresolved V genes, and the rest has no known cause. The table for this sample lists about 250,000 clones; almost 85% of them were counted only once. The top ten clones comprise approximately 8.2% of the sample. Sequenced material: PBMCs or T cells enriched from blood (not recorded which). These TCRs come from a woman aged 45-65 years with acute COVID-19.

This chain joins TRBV7-6 and TRBJ2-5; 8 nucleotides line up with TRBD2. This CDR3 comprises 14 residues. Unmatched junction bases numbered 9, after V lost 5 bases and J lost 7 bases. Germline CDR1 and CDR2: SGHVS and FNYEAQ. The CDR3 nucleotides are TGTGCCAGCAGCGAGCCCGGGACTAGAAGGACCCAGTACTTC. Protein product: CASSEPGTRRTQYF.

V and J are TRBV10-1 and TRBJ1-3; 7 bases are shared with TRBD1. The CDR3 length is 17 residues. Germline assignment: CDR1 WNHNN and CDR2 SYGVQD (reference sequence). The ends lost 5 bases at V and 2 bases at J; junction bases unmatched: 12. CDR3 loop: CASSSFDREVAGNTIYF. The CDR3 region has the DNA TGCGCCAGCAGTTCTTTCGACAGGGAAGTTGCTGGAAACACCATATATTTT.

Regarding this clone: A much larger clone differs from this one at a single base, so this may be a read error. The chain is built from TRBV5-6 and TRBJ1-2; D may be TRBD1 (5 bases). The ends were cut back, 5 bases at V and 2 bases at J, with 7 bases in the middle. Germline CDR1 and CDR2: SGHDT and YYEEEE. The CDR3 runs to 12 residues. The CDR3 is CASRTGNYGYTF. CDR3 sequence (DNA): TGTGCCAGCAGAACAGGAAACTATGGCTACACCTTC.

This sequence joins TRBV7-2 and TRBJ1-1; no clear D gene. Looked up from germline, CDR1 is SGHTA and CDR2 is FQGNSA. The V end lost 1 base, the J end lost 5 bases, and 11 bases lay between the germline ends. CDR3 length: 14 amino acids. In nucleotides, the CDR3 is TGTGCCAGCAGCTTAGGGGTGGGCCGGACTGAAGCTTTCTTT. As protein: CASSLGVGRTEAFF.

J is TRBJ2-7 and V is TRBV27; 11 bases match TRBD2. Germline CDR1 MNHEY, CDR2 SMNVEV (reference sequence). With V trimmed by 2 bases and J by 4 bases, 4 bases remained unmatched. CDR3 length: 15 residues. CDR3 bases: TGTGCCAGCAGTTTACTAGCGGGGGGCTGGTACGAGCAGTACTTC. Its translation is CASSLLAGGWYEQYF.

The J gene is TRBJ2-2, the V gene TRBV6-1; weak D call: TRBD1 (5 bases). Trimming took off 1 base at V and 4 bases at J, with 16 bases between the two ends. The germline gives CDR1 MNHNS, CDR2 SASEGT. The CDR3 extends over 17 amino acids. The CDR3 coding sequence is TGTGCCAGCAGTGAAGGAGGTCCAGGGCGAGGCACCGGGGAGCTGTTTTTT. This sequence encodes CASSEGGPGRGTGELFF.

This clone is categorized as medium-sized. The V gene is TRBV3-1 (or the pseudogene TRBV3-2), the J gene TRBJ1-3; D is ambiguous. Trimming left V 8 bases short and J 0 bases short, with 17 bases between. The CDR3 is made up of 16 amino acids. Looked up from germline, CDR1 is LGHDT and CDR2 is YNNKEL (reference sequence). The CDR3 DNA reads as TGTGCCAGCGCCTTGGGAGGTTCTAGCTCTGGAAACACCATATATTTT. Its translation is CASALGGSSSGNTIYF.

The table lists this clone with a count of one. V usage is TRBV5-1 and J usage is TRBJ1-2, with 8 bases identical to TRBD1. Germline V CDR1 and CDR2: SGHRS, YFSETQ. Unmatched junction bases numbered 10, after V lost 0 bases and J lost 6 bases. The CDR3 has 16 amino acids. The CDR3 here is CASSLVSSDRDHGYTF. CDR3 sequence (DNA): TGCGCCAGCAGCTTGGTGTCCTCGGACAGGGACCATGGCTACACCTTC.

The chain has TRBV15 and TRBJ1-2, with a tentative D call TRBD1 (6 bases). The CDR3 length is 14 residues. V was trimmed by 5 bases and J by 4 bases, leaving 14 bases between them. The germline gives CDR1 LNHNV, CDR2 YYDKDF (reference sequence). As DNA, the CDR3 is TGTGCCACCAGCTTAGGAACAGGGAGCTATGGCTACACCTTC. It codes for CATSLGTGSYGYTF.

J is TRBJ1-5 and V is TRBV19; 10 positions match TRBD1. The germline V gene has CDR1 LNHDA and CDR2 SQIVND (reference sequence). V was pared by 7 bases and J by 7 bases, with 4 bases of the junction left unmatched. The CDR3 runs to 13 residues. CDR3 loop: CASMGQGNQPQHF. CDR3 nucleotides: TGTGCCAGTATGGGACAGGGGAACCAGCCCCAGCATTTT.

The chain combines TRBV5-6 with TRBJ1-5; D unresolved. Germline values: CDR1 SGHDT, CDR2 YYEEEE. The CDR3 has 16 amino acids. V shed 0 bases and J shed 8 bases, with 18 bases lying between them. CDR3 residues: CASSLGGRRLAKPQHF. As DNA, the CDR3 is TGTGCCAGCAGCTTGGGTGGCAGGCGTTTGGCAAAGCCCCAGCATTTT.